A single sample is the source of the 10 T cell receptor beta chains below, sequenced in a study of cytomegalovirus exposure and HLA in healthy donors. Data came from immunoSEQ multiplex PCR; TCRdb stores just in-frame clones and leaves some out. The sample yields 150,000 to 200,000 clones, 86% seen once. The material sequenced was PBMCs. All receptors derive from a woman younger than 35 in good health and CMV-seronegative.

This chain uses TRBV11-2 with TRBJ2-1; maybe TRBD2 (5 bases). With 4 bases removed from V and 5 bases from J, the gap between germline ends came to 15 bases. The CDR3 has 15 residues. Germline V gene sequence: CDR1 SGHAT, CDR2 FQNNGV. The DNA of the CDR3 is TGTGCCAGCAGCTCCAAAGCGGTGTCCCACAATGAGCAGTTCTTC. Its protein is CASSSKAVSHNEQFF. Complete variable domain (other parts from reference TRBV11-2 and TRBJ2-1): EAGVAQSPRYKIIEKRQSVAFWCNPISGHATLYWYQQILGQGPKLLIQFQNNGVVDDSQLPKDRFSAERLKGVDSTLKIQPAKLEDSAVYLCASSSKAVSHNEQFFGPGTRLTVL.

The chain uses TRBV7-6 and TRBJ2-3; no clear D. The length of the CDR3 is 15 residues. CDR1 SGHVS and CDR2 FNYEAQ come from the germline V gene. The V end was cut by 1 base, the J end by 0 bases, with 8 bases between. In nucleotides, the CDR3 is TGTGCCAGCAGCTTAGGGCACCCTAGCACAGATACGCAGTATTTT. It yields the protein CASSLGHPSTDTQYF.

The chain carries TRBV5-1 and TRBJ2-6; maybe TRBD2 (5 bases). Between the trimmed V and J ends, which lost 0 bases and 0 bases, there was a span of 19 bases. Germline V gives CDR1 SGHRS, CDR2 YFSETQ. The length of the CDR3 is 20 residues. CDR3 bases: TGCGCCAGCAGCTTGGACATACGCATATTAGGGAGCTCTGGGGCCAACGTCCTGACTTTC. Translated, it gives CASSLDIRILGSSGANVLTF.

The rearrangement joins TRBV7-6 to TRBJ2-3, with a weak D call TRBD1 (5 bases). The CDR3 is 13 amino acids. Trimming shortened V by 5 bases and J by 4 bases, and 10 bases separated the two germline ends. From germline, CDR1 is SGHVS and CDR2 FNYEAQ. CDR3 DNA sequence: TGTGCCAGCAGCCCGAGCAGGGCAGATACGCAGTATTTT. It is translated as CASSPSRADTQYF.

The chain combines TRBV29-1 with TRBJ2-7; maybe TRBD1 (5 bases). V was clipped by 3 bases and J by 2 bases, with 14 bases between them. The germline CDR1 and CDR2 sequences are SQVTM and ANQGSEA. CDR3 length: 14 residues. CDR3 nucleotide sequence: TGCAGCGTTGATGTCACAGGAGCCACCTACGAGCAGTACTTC. This encodes CSVDVTGATYEQYF.

V gene TRBV10-2 combines with J gene TRBJ2-5, with a weak D call TRBD2 (6 bases). V was cut by 5 bases and J by 4 bases, with 14 bases left in between. This CDR3 comprises 14 residues. Germline CDR1 WSHSY, CDR2 SAAADI. The DNA for the CDR3 is TGCGCCAGCAGTCCCGGGATCGGGGGAGAGACCCAGTACTTC. Amino acid sequence: CASSPGIGGETQYF.

V is TRBV5-6 and J is TRBJ2-3, with 9 bases matching TRBD2. CDR1 is SGHDT and CDR2 is YYEEEE in the germline V gene. CDR3 length equals 16 residues. Unmatched junction bases numbered 8, after V lost 4 bases and J lost 2 bases. CDR3: CASSTTLAGLTDTQYF. DNA for the CDR3: TGTGCCAGCAGCACGACACTAGCGGGCCTCACAGATACGCAGTATTTT.

The V and J genes are TRBV6-1 and TRBJ1-5, with no clear D. The germline gives CDR1 MNHNS, CDR2 SASEGT. V was shortened by 4 bases and J by 3 bases, with 7 bases between the two germline ends. The CDR3 loop spans 13 amino acids. In DNA, the CDR3 is TGTGCCAGCAGTGTGGCGGACAATCAGCCCCAGCATTTT. Amino acids: CASSVADNQPQHF.

The J gene is TRBJ1-1, the V gene TRBV4-1; weak D call: TRBD1 (6 bases). Trimming took off 1 base at V and 5 bases at J, with 14 bases between the two ends. The CDR3 contains 15 residues. CDR1 is MGHRA and CDR2 is YSYEKL in the germline V gene. The CDR3 loop reads CASSQGGGARTEAFF. The CDR3, as DNA: TGCGCCAGCAGCCAAGGTGGGGGGGCAAGGACTGAAGCTTTCTTT.

The chain uses TRBV27 and TRBJ2-7, with 10 positions matching TRBD1. The germline gives CDR1 MNHEY, CDR2 SMNVEV (reference sequence). This CDR3 region has 19 residues. J was trimmed by 1 base and V by 6 bases; bases with no gene match: 18. CDR3 bases: TGTGCCAGCAGGCCTCCGACAGGGGGCAAAACGCGGAGGTCCTACGAGCAGTACTTC. Its translation: CASRPPTGGKTRRSYEQYF.